These 15 T cell receptor beta chains came from one sample sequenced in a study of cytomegalovirus exposure and HLA in healthy donors. Only in-frame clones appear in the TCRdb table, and some are missing; sequencing was by immunoSEQ multiplex PCR. The table includes roughly 150,000 clones, approximately 96% detected once. Input material: PBMCs. The receptor source for this set is a woman under 30 in good health and CMV-seronegative.

The V and J genes are TRBV7-2 and TRBJ2-3; no clear D gene. The CDR3 consists of 14 residues. CDR1 is SGHTA, CDR2 FQGNSA, per germline. Trimming shortened V by 3 bases and J by 6 bases, and 13 bases separated the two germline ends. CDR3 nucleotides: TGTGCCAGCAGCTTGACCAGCTTCAGGGATACGCAGTATTTT. Translated, it gives CASSLTSFRDTQYF.

This chain uses TRBV5-1 with TRBJ2-5; D is possibly TRBD2 (6 bases). The V end lost 4 bases, the J end lost 5 bases, and 21 bases lay between the germline ends. This CDR3 contains 16 residues. Germline CDR1 and CDR2: SGHRS and YFSETQ. The chain's CDR3 is CASSTITGTLKETQYF. As DNA, the CDR3 is TGCGCCAGCAGCACTATCACCGGGACTCTGAAGGAGACCCAGTACTTC. Supplemented by reference TRBV5-1 and TRBJ2-5, the full variable domain reads KAGVTQTPRYLIKTRGQQVTLSCSPISGHRSVSWYQQTPGQGLQFLFEYFSETQRNKGNFPGRFSGRQFSNSRSEMNVSTLELGDSALYLCASSTITGTLKETQYFGPGTRLLVL.

The chain carries TRBV15 and TRBJ1-4; weak D call: TRBD1 (5 bases). V was trimmed by 4 bases and J by 5 bases, leaving 11 bases between them. The length of the CDR3 is 14 residues. Germline CDR1 LNHNV, CDR2 YYDKDF (reference sequence). The CDR3 DNA is TGTGCCACCAGCAATCCGGCAGGGAATGAAAAACTGTTTTTT. It codes for CATSNPAGNEKLFF.

V is TRBV19 and J is TRBJ2-3, with 12 bases matching TRBD2. V lost 5 bases and J lost 2; bases outside the gene matches: 8. The CDR3 is made up of 17 amino acids. Germline CDR1 and CDR2: LNHDA and SQIVND (reference sequence). In nucleotides, the CDR3 is TGTGCCAGTAGTGCCCGACTAGCGGGAGACCCCACAGATACGCAGTATTTT. It encodes CASSARLAGDPTDTQYF.

The CDR3 DNA reads TGTGCCAGCACAGAAGTAGCCGCAATGAACACTGAAGCTTTCTTT. This translates into CASTEVAAMNTEAFF. The chain is built from TRBV6-5 and TRBJ1-1; D is unresolved. Germline-derived CDR1 and CDR2 are MNHEY and SVGAGI. Trimming took off 7 bases at V and 0 bases at J, with 15 bases between the two ends. The CDR3 length is 15 residues.

J is TRBJ2-7 and V is TRBV4-2, with 9 bases lining up with TRBD1. The CDR3 consists of 14 residues. Losses at the gene ends were 2 bases for V and 5 bases for J; bases not matched to a gene: 4. Germline values: CDR1 LGHNA, CDR2 YNFKEQ. The chain's CDR3 is CASSQWTGANEQYF. The CDR3 DNA reads TGTGCCAGCAGCCAATGGACAGGGGCTAACGAGCAGTACTTC.

The chain recombines TRBV9 with TRBJ1-6, with 8 nucleotides matching TRBD1. J lost 0 bases, V lost 0 bases, and 14 bases had no gene match. Germline V gives CDR1 SGDLS, CDR2 YYNGEE. The CDR3 has 21 amino acids. CDR3 sequence (DNA): TGTGCCAGCAGCGTAGCCCCGGGACAGGCCTTATGGAGCTCCTATAATTCACCCCTCCACTTT. It codes for CASSVAPGQALWSSYNSPLHF. Together with reference TRBV9 and TRBJ1-6, the CDR3 gives the full variable domain: DSGVTQTPKHLITATGQRVTLRCSPRSGDLSVYWYQQSLDQGLQFLIQYYNGEERAKGNILERFSAQQFPDLHSELNLSSLELGDSALYFCASSVAPGQALWSSYNSPLHFGNGTRLTVT.

This rearrangement joins TRBV11-3 to TRBJ2-1; D is perhaps TRBD1 (5 bases). Trimming left V 2 bases short and J 6 bases short, with 8 bases between. The germline gives CDR1 SGHNT, CDR2 YENEEA. This CDR3 comprises 13 residues. This chain's CDR3 is CASSLTRVNEQFF. The CDR3 DNA follows: TGTGCCAGCAGCTTAACCAGGGTCAATGAGCAGTTCTTC.

This rearrangement joins TRBV5-1 to TRBJ1-6, with 8 positions matching TRBD1. The junction had 9 bases not matched to a gene; V was cut back by 3 bases and J by 10 bases. CDR3 length: 15 amino acids. Germline V gives CDR1 SGHRS, CDR2 YFSETQ. CDR3 sequence: CASSSETGVISPLHF. The DNA of the CDR3 is TGCGCCAGCAGCTCGGAGACAGGGGTAATCTCACCCCTCCACTTT.

V gene TRBV4-1 combines with J gene TRBJ2-2; TRBD2 agrees at 10 bases. The CDR3 totals 15 residues. With V trimmed by 7 bases and J by 1 base, 3 bases remained unmatched. Germline CDR1 is MGHRA and CDR2 is YSYEKL. CDR3 coding DNA: TGCGCCAGCACTGGGACTAGCGAGAACACCGGGGAGCTGTTTTTT. It specifies CASTGTSENTGELFF.

The J gene is TRBJ2-7, the V gene TRBV6-5; 10 nucleotides align to TRBD1. The J segment lost 2 bases and the V segment lost 6 bases, leaving 4 bases of the junction unmatched. The CDR3 sequence is 14 residues long. Germline CDR1 MNHEY, CDR2 SVGAGI. In nucleotides, the CDR3 is TGTGCCAGCAGGACCGGGACAGGGGCCTACGAGCAGTACTTC. Its protein product is CASRTGTGAYEQYF.

The V call is TRBV6-5, the J call TRBJ2-1; 14 bases map to TRBD2. V dropped 7 bases and J dropped 4; count of bases not matched to a gene: 3. This CDR3 is built from 15 residues. CDR1 and CDR2 (germline): MNHEY, SVGAGI. DNA for the CDR3: TGTGCCAGCAAGGGACTAGCGGGGGATTACAATGAGCAGTTCTTC. It codes for CASKGLAGDYNEQFF.

This chain connects TRBV6-4 to TRBJ2-2; 9 bases align to TRBD1. Germline lookup yields CDR1 MRHNA and CDR2 SNTAGT. CDR3 size: 15 residues. The V segment lost 6 bases and the J segment 2 bases; nucleotides outside the gene matches: 4. The CDR3 protein is CASSEQGANTGELFF. The CDR3 region has the DNA TGTGCCAGCAGCGAACAGGGGGCCAACACCGGGGAGCTGTTTTTT.

The V and J genes are TRBV10-1 and TRBJ1-1; 8 nucleotides align to TRBD1. CDR1 and CDR2 from the germline V gene are WNHNN and SYGVQD (reference sequence). J gave up 3 bases and V 0 bases, and 6 bases lay outside the gene matches. CDR3 length: 16 residues. CDR3 bases: TGCGCCAGCAGTGAGTCCCGGACAGGGAGAGACACTGAAGCTTTCTTT. Encoded protein: CASSESRTGRDTEAFF.

This chain joins TRBV5-4 and TRBJ2-3, with TRBD2 matching 11 bases. Germline-derived CDR1 and CDR2 are SGHNT and YYREEE (reference sequence). The CDR3 is 16 residues long. V was clipped by 5 bases and J by 0 bases; unmatched bases: 5. The CDR3 bases are TGTGCCAGCAGTGTACGACTAGCGGGGAGCACAGATACGCAGTATTTT. Its protein is CASSVRLAGSTDTQYF.